The next 19 T cell receptor beta chains were all read from a single sample in a study of cytotoxic CD8 clonotypes in ibrutinib-treated CLL. The protocol was immunoSEQ multiplex PCR, while the TCRdb copy is restricted to in-frame clones and leaves out a portion. Of roughly 54,000 clones listed, roughly 63% are singletons. The source was PBMCs, collected after 24 months of ibrutinib treatment. Receptors were obtained from a human donor with chronic lymphocytic leukemia.

This clone was counted ten times or more. The chain combines TRBV7-6 with TRBJ2-2; D possibly uses TRBD1 or TRBD2 (6 bases each). V lost 5 bases and J 1 base, leaving 17 bases between the germline ends. Per the germline V gene, CDR1 is SGHVS and CDR2 is FNYEAQ. The CDR3 runs to 17 residues. DNA of the CDR3: TGTGCCAGCAGCCCCCCCGGGGGCGGAATGAACACCGGGGAGCTGTTTTTT. This sequence encodes CASSPPGGGMNTGELFF.

This clone is classed as medium-sized (0.01 to 0.1%). The CDR3 spells CASNPTGSLYEQYF. CDR3 in DNA: TGTGCCAGCAACCCGACAGGGTCCCTCTACGAGCAGTACTTC. The chain employs TRBV7-8 and TRBJ2-7, with 7 bases fitting TRBD1. Germline CDR1 is SGHVS and CDR2 is FQNEAQ. This CDR3 region has 14 residues. Trimming at V came to 7 bases and at J to 3 bases, leaving 9 bases not matched to a gene. The variable domain in full, with the rest retrieved from reference TRBV7-8 and TRBJ2-7, is GAGVSQSPRYKVAKRGQDVALRCDPISGHVSLFWYQQALGQGPEFLTYFQNEAQLDKSGLPSDRFFAERPEGSVSTLKIQRTQQEDSAVYLCASNPTGSLYEQYFGPGTRLTVT.

V usage is TRBV5-6 and J usage is TRBJ1-2, with D uncertain. The CDR3 runs to 12 residues. Trimming removed 0 bases from V and 7 bases from J, with 7 bases in between. Germline V gene sequence: CDR1 SGHDT, CDR2 YYEEEE. The CDR3 region is CASSLVGSGYTF. In DNA form, the CDR3 reads TGTGCCAGCAGCTTGGTCGGGTCTGGCTACACCTTC.

The chain couples TRBV13 to TRBJ1-1; 8 nucleotides match TRBD1. The CDR3 runs to 14 residues. The germline gives CDR1 PRHDT, CDR2 FYEKMQ (reference sequence). V was clipped by 0 bases and J by 11 bases; unmatched bases: 8. The chain's CDR3 is CASSLGRGQGGAFF. DNA for the CDR3: TGTGCCAGCAGCTTAGGCAGGGGGCAGGGTGGTGCTTTCTTT.

This clone is medium-sized by share. This chain links TRBV14 with TRBJ1-2, with D possibly matching TRBD1 (5 bases). CDR1 is SGHDN and CDR2 is FVKESK in the germline V gene. Trimming removed 1 base from V and 5 bases from J, with 8 bases in between. CDR3 length: 13 residues. The CDR3 nucleotides are TGTGCCAGCAGCCAAGTAGCAGGGTATGGCTACACCTTC. Protein: CASSQVAGYGYTF.

This clone appeared a few times. J is TRBJ2-6 and V is TRBV6-1; 9 bases line up with TRBD1. CDR1 is MNHNS, CDR2 SASEGT, per germline. The CDR3 spans 16 residues. J lost 4 bases, V lost 2 bases, and 3 bases had no gene match. The CDR3 coding sequence is TGTGCCAGCAGTGAAATACAGGGGGCCGGGGCCAACGTCCTGACTTTC. It codes for CASSEIQGAGANVLTF.

The rearrangement uses TRBV19 and TRBJ2-7; a weak D match, TRBD1 (6 bases). From germline, CDR1 is LNHDA and CDR2 SQIVND (reference sequence). The V and J ends lost 6 bases and 5 bases respectively, with 14 bases between them. The CDR3 loop spans 13 amino acids. The CDR3, as DNA: TGTGCCAGTAGCCGACAGGCGGGCGACGAGCAGTACTTC. Its protein product is CASSRQAGDEQYF.

The chain couples TRBV6-5 to TRBJ2-1; 7 bases align to TRBD2. The CDR3 length is 15 residues. V was clipped by 0 bases and J by 7 bases; unmatched bases: 6. Germline V gene lookup returns CDR1 MNHEY and CDR2 SVGAGI. CDR3 bases: TGTGCCAGCAGTTACTCTCGGACTAGTCAGAATGAGCAGTTCTTC. This sequence encodes CASSYSRTSQNEQFF.

The chain joins TRBV5-1 to TRBJ1-1; 9 bases line up with TRBD1. The V segment lost 4 bases and the J segment 1 base; nucleotides outside the gene matches: 5. Germline loops: CDR1 SGHRS, CDR2 YFSETQ. The CDR3 runs 15 residues. CDR3 coding DNA: TGCGCCAGCAGCCCCGGACAGGGGCGGAACACTGAAGCTTTCTTT. Translating it yields CASSPGQGRNTEAFF.

V gene TRBV5-1 combines with J gene TRBJ2-4, with D possibly being TRBD2 (7 bases). CDR1 and CDR2 from the germline V gene are SGHRS and YFSETQ. The CDR3 length is 15 residues. V lost 4 bases and J 2 bases, leaving 13 bases between the germline ends. The CDR3 region has the DNA TGCGCCAGCAGCGACCCCGGGGGGCCCAAAAACATTCAGTACTTC. The encoded protein is CASSDPGGPKNIQYF.

The rearrangement links TRBV11-2 to TRBJ2-5, with TRBD2 identical over 8 bases. Germline CDR1 reads SGHAT; CDR2 reads FQNNGV. Trimming at V came to 6 bases and at J to 5 bases, leaving 5 bases not matched to a gene. There are 13 residues in the CDR3. The CDR3 spells CASRRGGQETQYF. The CDR3 DNA is TGTGCCAGCAGACGGGGGGGCCAGGAGACCCAGTACTTC.

The genes are TRBV5-1 and TRBJ2-1, with D uncertain. CDR3 length: 12 amino acids. CDR1 is SGHRS and CDR2 is YFSETQ in the germline V gene. Trimming removed 2 bases at V and 6 bases at J, with 6 bases between. The DNA of the CDR3 is TGCGCCAGCAGCTTAGACTTCAATGAGCAGTTCTTC. It translates to CASSLDFNEQFF.

The chain employs TRBV21-1 and TRBJ1-5. TRBV21-1 is marked as a pseudogene. CDR3 length equals 16 residues. The CDR3 loop reads CASSKELGGGNQPQHF. As DNA, the CDR3 is TGTGCCAGCAGCAAAGAATTAGGGGGGGGGAATCAGCCCCAGCATTTT.

CDR3 amino acids: CASSQRDSQETQYF. The DNA for the CDR3 is TGTGCCAGCAGCCAACGGGACTCGCAAGAGACCCAGTACTTC. The J gene is TRBJ2-5, the V gene TRBV11-2; D is perhaps TRBD2 (6 bases). Germline CDR1 SGHAT, CDR2 FQNNGV. This CDR3 contains 14 residues. Trimming pared 5 bases from V and 2 bases from J, leaving 12 bases between.

This sequence joins TRBV5-4 and TRBJ1-1, with TRBD1 matching 7 bases. This CDR3 comprises 15 residues. After removal of 0 bases from V and 2 bases from J, the junction contained 4 bases not matched to a gene. Germline V gene data show CDR1 as SGHNT and CDR2 as YYREEE (reference sequence). The CDR3 DNA reads as TGTGCCAGCAGCTTGGCCCAGGGGGGAAACACTGAAGCTTTCTTT. Residues: CASSLAQGGNTEAFF.

The CDR3 coding sequence is TGTGCCAGCAGTATTACAGGGGAGGGTCAGCCCCAGCATTTT. Translated: CASSITGEGQPQHF. This sequence joins TRBV6-1 and TRBJ1-5; 7 bases line up with TRBD1. The germline CDR1 and CDR2 sequences are MNHNS and SASEGT. This CDR3 spans 14 amino acids. The junction had 7 bases not matched to a gene; V was cut back by 5 bases and J by 6 bases.

This clone was counted between two and nine times. The rearrangement uses TRBV6-1 and TRBJ1-6; the D gene is possibly TRBD1 (6 bases). This CDR3 region has 13 residues. Germline-derived CDR1 and CDR2 are MNHNS and SASEGT. The V and J ends lost 7 bases and 10 bases respectively, with 14 bases between them. The chain's CDR3 is CASTAGVRSPLHF. The CDR3 DNA is TGTGCCAGCACGGCAGGGGTACGATCACCCCTCCACTTT.

This clone came up a few times. The chain couples TRBV2 to TRBJ2-2, with 9 bases lining up with TRBD1. Trimming removed 0 bases from V and 7 bases from J; junction bases left unmatched: 6. The CDR3 totals 16 residues. CDR1 is SNHLY, CDR2 FYNNEI, per germline. The chain's CDR3 is CASSEAPTGGIGELFF. In DNA form, the CDR3 reads TGTGCCAGCAGTGAAGCGCCGACAGGGGGGATCGGGGAGCTGTTTTTT.

The chain joins TRBV11-3 to TRBJ2-3, with 9 bases matching TRBD2. The V gene end was trimmed by 4 bases and the J gene end by 2 bases; junction bases not matched to a gene: 4. The CDR3 is made up of 15 amino acids. Germline V CDR1 and CDR2: SGHNT, YENEEA. The CDR3 DNA is TGTGCCAGCAGCTCGTCTAGCGGGACCACAGATACGCAGTATTTT. Its translation: CASSSSSGTTDTQYF.